Listed here are 20 T cell receptor beta chains from one sample, sequenced in a study of cytomegalovirus exposure and HLA in healthy donors. The PCR ran on 60 Vbeta and 13 Jbeta primers. Sequenced by immunoSEQ multiplex PCR; TCRdb stores in-frame clones only, minus some. The sample contains under 200,000 clones, around 65% of which appear only once. What was sequenced was PBMCs. These receptors originate from a woman in her thirties or forties in good health and CMV-seropositive.

This CDR3 is CASSFGGTVPYEQYF. In nucleotides, the CDR3 is TGTGCCAGCAGCTTCGGAGGGACTGTTCCTTACGAGCAGTACTTC. V and J are TRBV7-8 and TRBJ2-7, with D perhaps matching TRBD2 (6 bases). CDR1 and CDR2 from the germline V gene are SGHVS and FQNEAQ. V lost 3 bases and J lost 4, with 16 bases in between. The CDR3 covers 15 residues.

The chain couples TRBV19 to TRBJ1-5, with unresolved D. This CDR3 is 14 amino acids long. Trimming shortened V by 3 bases and J by 6 bases, and 12 bases separated the two germline ends. Germline V gene sequence: CDR1 LNHDA, CDR2 SQIVND (reference sequence). For the CDR3, the DNA is TGTGCCAGTAGTATGGATGGAGTAGGTCAGCCCCAGCATTTT. This sequence encodes CASSMDGVGQPQHF. The variable domain in full, with the rest retrieved from reference TRBV19 and TRBJ1-5, is DGGITQSPKYLFRKEGQNVTLSCEQNLNHDAMYWYRQDPGQGLRLIYYSQIVNDFQKGDIAEGYSVSREKKESFPLTVTSAQKNPTAFYLCASSMDGVGQPQHFGDGTRLSIL.

The J gene is TRBJ2-3, the V gene TRBV7-3; TRBD2 is a possible D gene (6 bases). Trimming shortened V by 5 bases and J by 9 bases, and 15 bases separated the two germline ends. CDR3 length equals 13 residues. Looked up from germline, CDR1 is SGHTA and CDR2 is FQGTGA. Here the CDR3 DNA reads TGTGCCAGCAGCCCGACTGGGGGGAAGACGCAGTATTTT. Protein sequence: CASSPTGGKTQYF.

This clone was counted once. At one boundary the junction diverges from the germline segment, which might be a read error. The chain uses TRBV5-8 and TRBJ2-1, with 14 bases matching TRBD2. Germline CDR1 reads SGHTS; CDR2 reads YDEGEE. The length of the CDR3 is 18 residues. The CDR3 spells CASSQTGTSGRPYNEQFF. CDR3 DNA sequence: TGCGCCAGCAGCCAAACAGGGACTAGCGGGAGACCCTACAATGAGCAGTTCTTC.

The rearrangement uses TRBV28 and TRBJ2-5; a weak D match, TRBD2 (5 bases). This CDR3 is 16 amino acids long. The V end was cut by 2 bases, the J end by 1 base, with 14 bases between. Germline V gene sequence: CDR1 MDHEN, CDR2 SYDVKM. The CDR3 here is CASSLTVRGIQETQYF. The CDR3 DNA sequence: TGTGCCAGCAGTTTAACTGTCCGGGGAATCCAAGAGACCCAGTACTTC.

The chain couples TRBV19 to TRBJ2-5, with D perhaps TRBD1 (7 bases). The germline V and J ends were trimmed by 7 bases and 2 bases, with 23 bases remaining between them. Germline loops: CDR1 LNHDA, CDR2 SQIVND (reference sequence). The CDR3 is 17 residues long. The CDR3: CASKGAGAGSIQETQYF. The CDR3 nucleotides are TGTGCCAGTAAGGGGGCTGGAGCGGGTTCCATACAAGAGACCCAGTACTTC.

The V call is TRBV5-1, the J call TRBJ2-7; 8 bases map to TRBD2. The CDR3 extends over 16 amino acids. V was clipped by 10 bases and J by 1 base; unmatched bases: 16. CDR1 SGHRS and CDR2 YFSETQ come from the germline V gene. CDR3 sequence reads: CARDLLERGTSYEQYF. The DNA for the CDR3 is TGCGCCCGCGATCTACTCGAGCGGGGGACATCCTACGAGCAGTACTTC.

The chain links TRBV7-2 to TRBJ2-3; D uncertain. CDR1 SGHTA and CDR2 FQGNSA come from the germline V gene. The germline V and J ends were trimmed by 3 bases and 1 base, with 17 bases remaining between them. The CDR3 has 17 amino acids. The chain's CDR3 is CASSLMRSSFGTDTQYF. CDR3 nucleotides: TGTGCCAGCAGCTTGATGCGATCGTCGTTTGGCACAGATACGCAGTATTTT.

J is TRBJ1-2 and V is TRBV27, with TRBD1 matching over 8 bases. The CDR3 totals 15 residues. After removal of 5 bases from V and 8 bases from J, the junction contained 13 bases not matched to a gene. Germline V lookup: CDR1 MNHEY, CDR2 SMNVEV (reference sequence). CDR3 region: CASSPTGQVTRGYTF. CDR3 sequence (DNA): TGTGCCAGCAGTCCAACGGGACAGGTTACCCGAGGCTACACCTTC.

The rearrangement uses TRBV6-5 and TRBJ1-1, with 10 bases fitting TRBD1. CDR3 length equals 16 residues. Trimming removed 0 bases from V and 9 bases from J; junction bases left unmatched: 10. Germline V CDR1 and CDR2: MNHEY, SVGAGI. Written as DNA, the CDR3 is TGTGCCAGCAGTTACTCGAGAGGGGGACAGGGGTGGAAAGCTTTCTTT. As protein: CASSYSRGGQGWKAFF.

This sequence joins TRBV4-3 and TRBJ2-6; D unclear. Deletions cut 2 bases from V and 0 bases from J, with 11 bases between. The CDR3 runs 17 residues. The germline V gene has CDR1 LGHNA and CDR2 YSLEER. The DNA for the CDR3 is TGCGCCAGCAGCCAACAACCATTAGACTCTGGGGCCAACGTCCTGACTTTC. The encoded protein is CASSQQPLDSGANVLTF.

The chain links TRBV4-1 to TRBJ2-2; D is ambiguous. Trimming shortened V by 1 base and J by 1 base, and 10 bases separated the two germline ends. CDR1 and CDR2 from the germline V gene are MGHRA and YSYEKL. This CDR3 comprises 16 residues. The CDR3 nucleotides are TGCGCCAGCAGCCAAGGGCGAGCGATGAACACCGGGGAGCTGTTTTTT. Translating gives CASSQGRAMNTGELFF.

The chain uses TRBV18 and TRBJ1-3; maybe TRBD1 (5 bases). Trimming pared 0 bases from V and 2 bases from J, leaving 8 bases between. The CDR3 has 15 amino acids. From germline, CDR1 is KGHSH and CDR2 LQKENI. The chain's CDR3 is CASSPPTVAGNTIYF. The CDR3 nucleotides read TGTGCCAGCTCACCACCGACAGTGGCTGGAAACACCATATATTTT.

The chain joins TRBV19 to TRBJ2-2, with 12 bases matching TRBD2. Germline-derived CDR1 and CDR2 are LNHDA and SQIVND (reference sequence). V gave up 6 bases and J gave up 2 bases; unmatched junction bases: 4. The CDR3 length is 16 residues. The CDR3 spells CASSWTSGTNTGELFF. The DNA of the CDR3 is TGTGCCAGTAGCTGGACTAGCGGGACTAACACCGGGGAGCTGTTTTTT.

The chain has TRBV27 and TRBJ2-3, with unresolved D. CDR1 is MNHEY, CDR2 SMNVEV, per germline (reference sequence). Deletions cut 6 bases from V and 2 bases from J, with 3 bases between. CDR3 length equals 11 residues. As DNA, the CDR3 is TGTGCCAGCAGACACACAGATACGCAGTATTTT. Protein: CASRHTDTQYF.

This clone was seen more than once but under ten times. The rearrangement links TRBV6-1 to TRBJ1-4; the match to TRBD1 covers 8 bases. The CDR3 runs 17 residues. The germline CDR1 and CDR2 sequences are MNHNS and SASEGT. V trimming: 2 bases; J trimming: 8 bases; junction bases outside the gene matches: 13. The CDR3 DNA reads TGTGCCAGCAGTGAACAACCCCCCGGACAGGGTGGGGAAAAACTGTTTTTT. Protein: CASSEQPPGQGGEKLFF.

The V call is TRBV9, the J call TRBJ1-6; D perhaps matches TRBD1 (5 bases). Germline-derived CDR1 and CDR2 are SGDLS and YYNGEE. There are 15 residues in the CDR3. V lost 0 bases and J 5 bases, leaving 9 bases between the germline ends. CDR3 in DNA: TGTGCCAGCAGCGTAGCTCCAGGGAATAATTCACCCCTCCACTTT. Translated: CASSVAPGNNSPLHF.

This CDR3 is CASSGRLGGKNIQYF. CDR3 coding DNA: TGTGCCAGTAGTGGGAGACTTGGTGGCAAAAACATTCAGTACTTC. The gene calls are TRBV19 and TRBJ2-4; TRBD2 is a possible D gene (5 bases). Germline V gene data show CDR1 as LNHDA and CDR2 as SQIVND (reference sequence). Trimming pared 5 bases from V and 3 bases from J, leaving 14 bases between. The CDR3 spans 15 residues.

The chain links TRBV27 to TRBJ2-5, with D possibly matching TRBD1 (5 bases). CDR1 MNHEY and CDR2 SMNVEV come from the germline V gene (reference sequence). The CDR3 contains 14 residues. V lost 6 bases, J lost 5 bases, and 16 bases lay in between. CDR3 in amino acids: CASRGNRLWETQYF. CDR3 coding DNA: TGTGCCAGCAGAGGGAACAGGCTTTGGGAGACCCAGTACTTC.

V usage is TRBV7-9 and J usage is TRBJ2-6; TRBD2 matches 8 bases. CDR3 length equals 18 residues. The V gene end was trimmed by 5 bases and the J gene end by 4 bases; junction bases not matched to a gene: 13. Germline loops: CDR1 SEHNR, CDR2 FQNEAQ (reference sequence). This CDR3 reads CASSTPALAVGGANVLTF. CDR3 DNA sequence: TGTGCCAGCAGCACCCCCGCACTAGCGGTGGGAGGGGCCAACGTCCTGACTTTC.